This T cell receptor beta chain was sequenced during a study of blood T cell repertoires in COVID-19. Overall study: From T cells, B-cell-depleted T cells, or PBMCs came the material, which was cDNA or gDNA.

CDR1 is SGHVS, CDR2 FQNEAQ, per germline. This CDR3 comprises 15 residues. Trimming took 5 bases from V and 9 from J, leaving 20 bases between them. The assay was immunoSEQ multiplex PCR, and TCRdb's table has in-frame clones only and misses some. Of approximately 99,000 clones in the sample, 80% to 85% were seen once. The clonotype was recovered from a man aged 70-80 years with active or convalescent COVID-19. V gene TRBV7-8 combines with J gene TRBJ1-5, with D maybe TRBD1 (6 bases). Sequenced input: peripheral blood. The CDR3 region is CASSREGQPPGPQHF. The CDR3 DNA reads as TGTGCCAGCAGCCGAGAAGGACAGCCTCCCGGGCCCCAGCATTTT.